This T cell receptor (beta chain) originates from a study of vaccination and CD4 T cells after COVID-19. Notes on this clonotype: Its antigen remains unknown.

Germline CDR1 reads DFQATT; CDR2 reads SNEGSKA (reference sequence). This CDR3 contains 13 residues. Trimming pared 5 bases from V and 3 bases from J, leaving 13 bases between. Treatment noted: approximately 11-day PBMC culture with coronavirus spike peptide pools or control peptides (ViraFEST assay). ViraFEST relied on peptide pools to expand antigen-specific T cells; the TCRs were sequenced afterward. The Oncomine TCR Beta short-read assay sequenced DNA from cultured CD4+ T cells. It was from cultured CD4+ T cells that genomic DNA was extracted. MiXCR, run by TCRdb on the PCR reads, gives a single entry per CDR3 protein. The sample shows some 8,500 distinct CDR3 sequences, approximately 63% of them seen only once.

This sequence originates from a human donor who had recovered from COVID-19. The specimen was CD4+ T cells from blood, cultured in vitro. The chain carries TRBV20-1 and TRBJ1-1, with D perhaps TRBD1 (6 bases). The CDR3 loop reads CSAPYRVYTEAFF. CDR3 in DNA: TGCAGTGCTCCATACAGGGTTTACACTGAAGCTTTCTTT.